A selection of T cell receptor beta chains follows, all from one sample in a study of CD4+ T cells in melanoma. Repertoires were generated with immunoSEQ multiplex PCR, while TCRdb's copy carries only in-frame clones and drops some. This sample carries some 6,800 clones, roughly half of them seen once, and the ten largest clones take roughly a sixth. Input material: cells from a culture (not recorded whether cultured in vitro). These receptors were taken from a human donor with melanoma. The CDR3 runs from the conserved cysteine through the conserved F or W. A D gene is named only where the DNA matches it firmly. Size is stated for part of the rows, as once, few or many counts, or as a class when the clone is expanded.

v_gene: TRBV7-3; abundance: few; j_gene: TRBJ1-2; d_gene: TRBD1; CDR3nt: TGTGCCAGCAGCCTGACAGGGCATGGCTACACCTTC; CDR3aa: CASSLTGHGYTF
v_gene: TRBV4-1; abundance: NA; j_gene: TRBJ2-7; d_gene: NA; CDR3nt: TGCGCCAGCAGCCATCCTTTTGGGGAGGGGGACGTTGAAAAGCAGTACTTC; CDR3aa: CASSHPFGEGDVEKQYF
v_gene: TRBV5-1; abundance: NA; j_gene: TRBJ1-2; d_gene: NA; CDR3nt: TGCGCCAGCAGATACGGGACGGATCAGAGAGGCTACACCTTC; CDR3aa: CASRYGTDQRGYTF
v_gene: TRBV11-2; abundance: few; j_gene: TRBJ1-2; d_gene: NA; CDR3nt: TGTGCCAGCAGTTCCCGAGGGGTGACGGGAGGCAACTATGGCTACACCTTC; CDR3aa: CASSSRGVTGGNYGYTF
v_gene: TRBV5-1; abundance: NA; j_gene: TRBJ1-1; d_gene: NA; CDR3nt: TGCGCCAGCAGCTTTTCAGGGTCCGCTGAAGCTTTCTTT; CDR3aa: CASSFSGSAEAFF
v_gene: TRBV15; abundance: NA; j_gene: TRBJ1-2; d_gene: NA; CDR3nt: TGTGCCACCAGCAGAGATATTCAGGGAGGCGGCTACACCTTC; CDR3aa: CATSRDIQGGGYTF
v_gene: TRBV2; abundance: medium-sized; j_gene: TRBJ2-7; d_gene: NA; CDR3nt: TGTGCCAGCAGTGCAAGACTAGGTTCCGAGCAGTACTTC; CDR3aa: CASSARLGSEQYF
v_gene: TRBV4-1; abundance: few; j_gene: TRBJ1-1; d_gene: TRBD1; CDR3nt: TGCGCCAGCAGCCGCGGGACCGGGACAGCGAACACTGAAGCTTTCTTT; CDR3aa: CASSRGTGTANTEAFF
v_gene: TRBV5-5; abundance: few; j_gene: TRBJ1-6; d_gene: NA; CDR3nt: TGTGCCAGCAGCTTGACAGGGACCTCACCCCTCCACTTT; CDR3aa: CASSLTGTSPLHF
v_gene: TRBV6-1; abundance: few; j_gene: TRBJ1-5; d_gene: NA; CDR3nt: TGTGCCAGCAGTGAAGTTCACGGCGGACAGCCCCAGCATTTT; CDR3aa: CASSEVHGGQPQHF
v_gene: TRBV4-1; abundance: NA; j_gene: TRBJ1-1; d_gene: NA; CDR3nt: TGCGCCAGCAGCCAAGCTAAAACAACCCTGGGTACCGCTGAAGCTTTCTTT; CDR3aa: CASSQAKTTLGTAEAFF
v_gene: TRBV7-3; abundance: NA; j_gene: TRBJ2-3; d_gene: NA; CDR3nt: TGTGCCAGCAGCCCGGGGACGGTCAGGTCAACAGATACGCAGTATTTT; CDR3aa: CASSPGTVRSTDTQYF
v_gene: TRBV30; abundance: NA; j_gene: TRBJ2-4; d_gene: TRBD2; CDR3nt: TGTGCCGGGGTGATAACCGGACTAGCGGGGGGCCATCAGTACTTC; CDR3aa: CAGVITGLAGGHQYF
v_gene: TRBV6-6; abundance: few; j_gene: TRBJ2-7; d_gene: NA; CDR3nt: TGTGCCAGCAGTGTGGATGGAAGATACGAGCAGTACTTC; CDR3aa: CASSVDGRYEQYF
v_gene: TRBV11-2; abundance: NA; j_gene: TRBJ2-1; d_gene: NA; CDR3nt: TGTGCCAGCAGCTTACAGGGGGGGCCAACCTACAATGAGCAGTTCTTC; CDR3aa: CASSLQGGPTYNEQFF
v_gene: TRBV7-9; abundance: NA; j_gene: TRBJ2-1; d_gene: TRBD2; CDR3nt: TGTGCCAGCAGCTTATTAGGAGGTAGCGGGGTCGACAATGAGCAGTTCTTC; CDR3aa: CASSLLGGSGVDNEQFF
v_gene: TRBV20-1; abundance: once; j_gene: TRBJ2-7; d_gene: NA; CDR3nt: TGCAGTGCTAGTCACAGCTACGAGCAGTACTTC; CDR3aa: CSASHSYEQYF
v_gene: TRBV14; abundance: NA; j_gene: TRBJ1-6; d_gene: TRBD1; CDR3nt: TGTGCCAGCAGCCCGACAGGGGTTTATAATTCACCCCTCCACTTT; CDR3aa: CASSPTGVYNSPLHF
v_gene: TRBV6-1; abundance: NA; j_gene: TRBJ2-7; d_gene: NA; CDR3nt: TGTGCCAGCAGTGATGCGGGGCTCGGCTCCTACGAGCAGTACTTC; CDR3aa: CASSDAGLGSYEQYF
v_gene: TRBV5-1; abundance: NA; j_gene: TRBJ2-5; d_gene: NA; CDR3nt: TGCGCCAGCAGCTTGGAGTCACTAACCCTAGAGACCCAGTACTTC; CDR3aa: CASSLESLTLETQYF
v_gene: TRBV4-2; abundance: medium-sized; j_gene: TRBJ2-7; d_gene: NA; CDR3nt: TGTGCCAGCAGCCGCGGGACCGGCGGATTGGCCAACTCCTACGAGCAGTACTTC; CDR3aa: CASSRGTGGLANSYEQYF
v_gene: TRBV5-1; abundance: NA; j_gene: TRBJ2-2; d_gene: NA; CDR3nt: TGCGCCAGCAGATGGGGGGCGAACACCGGGGAGCTGTTTTTT; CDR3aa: CASRWGANTGELFF
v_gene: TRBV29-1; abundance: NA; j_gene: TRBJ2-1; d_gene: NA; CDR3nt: TGCAGCGTTCCCATAATTGGCGGCCTCCAGTTCTTC; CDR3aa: CSVPIIGGLQFF
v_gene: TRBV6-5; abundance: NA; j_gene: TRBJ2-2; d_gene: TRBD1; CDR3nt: TGTGCCAGCAGTACCACAGGGGGCCGTACCGGGGAGCTGTTTTTT; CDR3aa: CASSTTGGRTGELFF
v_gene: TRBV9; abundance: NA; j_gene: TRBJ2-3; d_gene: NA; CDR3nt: TGTGCCAGCAGCGTAGCGGCAGGGGGCACAGATACGCAGTATTTT; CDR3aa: CASSVAAGGTDTQYF
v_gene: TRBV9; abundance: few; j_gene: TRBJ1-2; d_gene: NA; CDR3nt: TGTGCCAGCAGCGTGGGAAGGGTCGCTAACTATGGCTACACCTTC; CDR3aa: CASSVGRVANYGYTF
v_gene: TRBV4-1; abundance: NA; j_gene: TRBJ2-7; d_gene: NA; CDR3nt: TGCGCCAGCAGCCAAGGAGAGGAGCGCGAGCAGTACTTC; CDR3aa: CASSQGEEREQYF
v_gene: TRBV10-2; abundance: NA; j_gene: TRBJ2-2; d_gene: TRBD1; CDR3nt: TGCGCCAGCGGCCCGGACAGGTCCTCTTTTAAGGATTTT; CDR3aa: CASGPDRSSFKDF
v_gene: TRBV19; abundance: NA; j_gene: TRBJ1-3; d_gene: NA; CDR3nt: TGTGCCAGTAGTACCGGGACATTCTTAGACACCATATATTTT; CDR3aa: CASSTGTFLDTIYF
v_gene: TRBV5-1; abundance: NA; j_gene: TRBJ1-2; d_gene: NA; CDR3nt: TGCGCCAGCAGCTTACGCGGGGAAACTAACTATGGCTACACCTTC; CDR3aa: CASSLRGETNYGYTF
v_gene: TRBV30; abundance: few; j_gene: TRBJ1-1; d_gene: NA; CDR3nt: TGTGCCCGGCGACTAACAGGGACCACTGAAGCTTTCTTT; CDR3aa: CARRLTGTTEAFF
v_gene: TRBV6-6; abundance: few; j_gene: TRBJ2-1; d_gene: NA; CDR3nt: TGTGCCAGCAATTCGCGCGGGTCCCTCTCCTACAATGAGCAGTTCTTC; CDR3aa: CASNSRGSLSYNEQFF
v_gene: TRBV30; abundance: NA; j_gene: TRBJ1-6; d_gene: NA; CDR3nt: TGTGCCTGGAGTAGTACAGGTGGAAATTCACCCCTCCACTTT; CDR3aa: CAWSSTGGNSPLHF
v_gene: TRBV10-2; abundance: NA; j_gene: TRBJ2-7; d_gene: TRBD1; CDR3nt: TGCGCCAGCAGTGAGACGACAGGGGTTGGCGAGCAGTACTTC; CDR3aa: CASSETTGVGEQYF
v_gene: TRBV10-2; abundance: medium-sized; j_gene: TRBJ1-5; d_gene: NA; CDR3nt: TGCGCCAGCAGTGAGTCTGACGGCAATCAGCCCCAGCATTTT; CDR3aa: CASSESDGNQPQHF
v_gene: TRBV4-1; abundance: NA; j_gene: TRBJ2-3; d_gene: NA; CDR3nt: TGCGCCAGCAGCCAAGGATACGGGGACACAGATACGCAGTATTTT; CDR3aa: CASSQGYGDTDTQYF
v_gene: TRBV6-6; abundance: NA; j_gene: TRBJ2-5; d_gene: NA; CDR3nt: TGTGCCAGCAGTTACGTTGAGACCCAGTACTTC; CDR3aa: CASSYVETQYF
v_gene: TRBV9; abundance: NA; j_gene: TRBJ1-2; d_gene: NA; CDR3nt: TGTGCCAGCAGCGTAGGTTCCAGGGAGTATGGCTACACCTTC; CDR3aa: CASSVGSREYGYTF
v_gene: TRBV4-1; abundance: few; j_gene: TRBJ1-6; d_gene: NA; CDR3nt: TGCGCCAGCAGCCAAGTCGGTAAAGGACCTACTAATTCACCCCTCCACTTT; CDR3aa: CASSQVGKGPTNSPLHF
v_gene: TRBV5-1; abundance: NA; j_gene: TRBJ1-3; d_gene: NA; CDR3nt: TGCGCCAGCAGCGCCGACGTCAACTCTGGAAACACCATATATTTT; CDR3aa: CASSADVNSGNTIYF
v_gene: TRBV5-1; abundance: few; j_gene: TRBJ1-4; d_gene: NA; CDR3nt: TGCGCCAGCAAAGCAGGGACGTTAGCAACTAATGAAAAACTGTTTTTT; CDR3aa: CASKAGTLATNEKLFF
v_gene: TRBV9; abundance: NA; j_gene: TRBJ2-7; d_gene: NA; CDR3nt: TGTGCCAGCAGCCCTAGCCTGATCGTCTCCTACGAGCAGTACTTC; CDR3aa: CASSPSLIVSYEQYF
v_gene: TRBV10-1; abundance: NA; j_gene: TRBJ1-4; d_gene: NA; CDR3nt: TGCGCCAGTACCGGGTACAGGGAAAAACTGTTTTTT; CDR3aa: CASTGYREKLFF
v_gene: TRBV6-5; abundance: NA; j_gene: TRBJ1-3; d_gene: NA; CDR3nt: TGTGCCAGCAGCCGCAGCTCGGTAGGAAACACCATATATTTT; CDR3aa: CASSRSSVGNTIYF
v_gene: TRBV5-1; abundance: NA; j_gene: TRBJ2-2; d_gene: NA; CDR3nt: TGCGCCAGCAGCCGAGAATGGGAAGGGGAGCTGTTTTTT; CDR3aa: CASSREWEGELFF
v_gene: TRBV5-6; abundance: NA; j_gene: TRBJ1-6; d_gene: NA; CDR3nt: TGTGCCAGCAGCTTGTTAGGCCGGAGCTCCTATAATTCACCCCTCCACTTT; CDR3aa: CASSLLGRSSYNSPLHF
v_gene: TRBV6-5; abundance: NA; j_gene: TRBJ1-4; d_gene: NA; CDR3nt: TGTGCCAGCAGTTACTCACAGGGTGGCGGTGAAAAACTGTTTTTT; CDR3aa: CASSYSQGGGEKLFF
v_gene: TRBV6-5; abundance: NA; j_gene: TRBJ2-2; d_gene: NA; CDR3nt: TGTGCCAGCAGTTCCCCGGGGACCGGGGAGCTGTTTTTT; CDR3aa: CASSSPGTGELFF
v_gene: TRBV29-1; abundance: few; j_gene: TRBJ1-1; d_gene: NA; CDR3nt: TGCAGCGTTCCGAGGGGGGGGTACACTGAAGCTTTCTTT; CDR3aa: CSVPRGGYTEAFF
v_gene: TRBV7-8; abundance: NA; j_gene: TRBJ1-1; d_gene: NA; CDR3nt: TGTGCCAGCAGCTTAGTCGGAGGTAACGGGGCGCGTGTCGGAGCTTTCTTT; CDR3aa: CASSLVGGNGARVGAFF
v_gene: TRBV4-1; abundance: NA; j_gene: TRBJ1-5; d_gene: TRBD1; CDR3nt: TGCGCCAGCAGCCAAAGGCCGGGGGCAGGGGGGACTCAGCCCCAGCATTTT; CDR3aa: CASSQRPGAGGTQPQHF
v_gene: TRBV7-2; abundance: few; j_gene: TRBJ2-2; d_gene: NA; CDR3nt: TGTGCCAGCAGCTTACAGGGAGCCAACACCGGGGAGCTGTTTTTT; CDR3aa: CASSLQGANTGELFF
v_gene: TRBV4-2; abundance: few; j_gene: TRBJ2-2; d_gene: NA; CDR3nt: TGTGCCAGCAGCCCCGTCACCGGGAACACCGGGGAGCTGTTTTTT; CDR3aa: CASSPVTGNTGELFF
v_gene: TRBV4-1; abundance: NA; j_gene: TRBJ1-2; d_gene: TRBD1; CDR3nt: TGCGCCAGCAGACTCCCTGGACAGGGCGACTATGGCTACACCTTC; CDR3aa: CASRLPGQGDYGYTF